This record looks at one T cell receptor (beta chain) sequence and its context. The sample comes from a study of radiotherapy plus CTLA-4 blockade in lung cancer. Sequencing used immunoSEQ multiplex PCR; TCRdb keeps in-frame clones, though not all of them. Among 80,000 to 100,000 clones listed, roughly 74% were seen once. Germline loops: CDR1 KGHSH, CDR2 LQKENI. Trimming took off 1 base at V and 5 bases at J, with 11 bases between the two ends. This CDR3 contains 15 residues. The sequencing here drew on peripheral blood, taken from a patient treated with radiotherapy plus ipilimumab. This clonotype was obtained from a human donor with non-small cell lung cancer who had a partial response to radiotherapy plus ipilimumab. Some clones in this sample may be carry-over from other donors' samples. The gene calls are TRBV18 and TRBJ1-4; D gene uncertain. CDR3 amino acids: CASSPLPSPNEKLFF. CDR3 nucleotides: TGTGCCAGCTCACCACTACCTAGCCCAAATGAAAAACTGTTTTTT.